The 5 T cell receptor beta chains reported below all come from one sample, sequenced in a study of T cell repertoires in cytomegalovirus infection. TCRdb independently ran MiXCR on the reads; one entry per CDR3 protein. The sample carries approximately 390,000 distinct CDR3 sequences, roughly 34% recorded once. What these receptors recognize is not known. Material: cultured PBMCs, obtained from culture after CMV antigen stimulation. All receptors come from a human donor in good health (CMV status not recorded). Some clones in this sample may be carry-over from other donors' samples.

The chain couples TRBV12-3 or TRBV12-4 to TRBJ2-1; 9 positions match TRBD2. V was pared by 0 bases and J by 7 bases, with 13 bases of the junction left unmatched. The CDR3 has 18 residues. CDR3 sequence: CASSLAVGGGRATNEQFF. The DNA for the CDR3 is TGTGCCAGCAGTTTAGCAGTGGGAGGCGGGAGGGCCACTAATGAGCAGTTCTTC.

The chain uses TRBV6-6 and TRBJ1-5; possibly TRBD1 for D (5 bases). The V gene's germline CDR1 is MNHNY and CDR2 SVGAGI (reference sequence). The CDR3 covers 15 residues. Trimming cost V 2 bases and J 7 bases, with 15 bases left between them. The CDR3 spells CASSYRDGGGQPQHF. The CDR3 DNA reads TGTGCCAGCAGTTACCGAGACGGGGGAGGCCAGCCCCAGCATTTT.

This chain uses TRBV30 with TRBJ2-2; the D gene is possibly TRBD2 (5 bases). The CDR3 extends over 14 amino acids. Looked up from germline, CDR1 is GTSNPN and CDR2 is SVGIG (reference sequence). V was pared by 0 bases and J by 10 bases, with 15 bases between. CDR3 region: CAWSVSAYYEELFF. The CDR3 DNA follows: TGTGCCTGGAGTGTTAGCGCGTACTATGAGGAGCTGTTTTTT.

CDR3 residues: CASSYSRQETQYF. The CDR3 bases are TGTGCCAGCAGTTACTCTCGCCAAGAGACCCAGTACTTC. The rearrangement uses TRBV6-6 and TRBJ2-5; D is uncertain. Germline CDR1 MNHNY, CDR2 SVGAGI (reference sequence). The V end was cut by 0 bases, the J end by 1 base, with 3 bases between. The CDR3 sequence is 13 residues long.

The CDR3 sequence is CASSFGSGSSHFYNEQFF. Here the CDR3 DNA reads TGTGCCAGCAGTTTTGGTAGCGGGAGCTCCCACTTCTACAATGAGCAGTTCTTC. The chain combines TRBV28 with TRBJ2-1, with 9 positions matching TRBD2. The CDR3 runs to 18 residues. The junction had 12 bases not matched to a gene; V was cut back by 3 bases and J by 3 bases. Per the germline V gene, CDR1 is MDHEN and CDR2 is SYDVKM. Variable domain in full (rest from reference TRBV28 and TRBJ2-1): DVKVTQSSRYLVKRTGEKVFLECVQDMDHENMFWYRQDPGLGLRLIYFSYDVKMKEKGDIPEGYSVSREKKERFSLILESASTNQTSMYLCASSFGSGSSHFYNEQFFGPGTRLTVL.